This TCR beta chain stems from a study of cytomegalovirus exposure and HLA in healthy donors. Findings of the study overall: There were some 150 TCR beta chains listed as cytomegalovirus-associated. In an earlier analysis, in roughly 600 donors, most V segments appeared productive either ~87% or ~30% of the time.

With regard to this clone: Its antigen is not known.

Both 60 Vbeta primers and 13 Jbeta primers went into the PCR. Profiling relied on immunoSEQ multiplex PCR, and the TCRdb table lists in-frame clones only, not all of them. The sample yields around 280,000 clones, roughly 89% seen once. The CDR3 runs 13 residues. Trimming removed 7 bases from V and 3 bases from J, with 10 bases in between. From germline, CDR1 is SNHLY and CDR2 FYNNEI. V gene TRBV2 combines with J gene TRBJ1-5, with D possibly being TRBD1 (5 bases). The clonotype comes from a woman aged 18-30 years in good health and CMV-seronegative. The sample was PBMCs. As DNA, the CDR3 is TGTGCCAGCAAAACAGGCTCCAATCAGCCCCAGCATTTT. It codes for CASKTGSNQPQHF. Using reference TRBV2 and TRBJ1-5 for the parts outside the CDR3, the full variable domain is EPEVTQTPSHQVTQMGQEVILRCVPISNHLYFYWYRQILGQKVEFLVSFYNNEISEKSEIFDDQFSVERPDGSNFTLKIRSTKLEDSAMYFCASKTGSNQPQHFGDGTRLSIL.